The subject of this entry is one T cell receptor (beta chain). Its antigen is unknown. These data belong to a study of T cell responses to AZD1222 COVID-19 vaccine. The CDR3 loop spans 14 amino acids. From germline, CDR1 is MDHEN and CDR2 SYDVKM. V was trimmed by 2 bases and J by 4 bases, leaving 8 bases between them. The data were produced by immunoSEQ multiplex PCR, yet TCRdb's version contains in-frame clones alone and is incomplete. The sample lists roughly 120,000 clones, around 94% occurring once. Overall study findings and caveats: Researchers report vaccine-associated CD4 TCRs spanning spike, with dominance at 160-218 and 743-854. The study identified only five or six AZD1222 recipients as seropositive at baseline. A mostly white British donor set with more females was recruited, and clonal diversity was possibly underestimated. Variant regions that are unmutated are reportedly the target of nearly half of spike-specific TCRs.

This receptor was taken from an adult who received the AZD1222 COVID-19 vaccine. Specimen: peripheral blood, collected 28 days after the second AZD1222 dose. The chain couples TRBV28 to TRBJ1-4; no clear D. In nucleotides, the CDR3 is TGTGCCAGCAGTTTAGCAGAGAATAATGAAAAACTGTTTTTT. It translates to CASSLAENNEKLFF.